The 8 T cell receptor beta chains in this list originate from one sample, sequenced in a study of blood T cell repertoires in COVID-19. TCRdb keeps only in-frame clones here, not all; method: immunoSEQ multiplex PCR. Found here are 150,000 to 200,000 clones, approximately 75% of them singletons; the top ten hold about 11%. The sequenced sample was peripheral blood. The receptor set was obtained from a human donor in a cohort sampled during active COVID-19.

This clone appeared a single time. V is TRBV7-9 and J is TRBJ1-4; weak D call: TRBD1 (6 bases). Germline V gene sequence: CDR1 SEHNR, CDR2 FQNEAQ (reference sequence). The V gene lost 7 bases and the J gene lost 5 bases, with 11 bases spanning the gap. The CDR3 runs 13 residues. The CDR3 DNA is TGTGCCAGCATGGACAGAAACAATGAAAAACTGTTTTTT. Protein product: CASMDRNNEKLFF.

In this sample, this clone turned up once. The chain has TRBV6-1 and TRBJ2-1; 8 bases fit TRBD2. CDR1 MNHNS and CDR2 SASEGT come from the germline V gene. CDR3 length equals 16 residues. The ends lost 0 bases at V and 0 bases at J; junction bases unmatched: 1. CDR3 sequence reads: CASSEASGSSYNEQFF. The CDR3 coding sequence is TGTGCCAGCAGTGAAGCCAGCGGGAGCTCCTACAATGAGCAGTTCTTC.

The V and J genes are TRBV7-2 and TRBJ2-7, with unresolved D. Germline CDR1 SGHTA, CDR2 FQGNSA. The CDR3 covers 16 residues. V was pared by 0 bases and J by 0 bases, with 12 bases between. The CDR3 spells CASSLAHNPSSYEQYF. CDR3 bases: TGTGCCAGCAGCTTAGCGCATAACCCCAGCTCCTACGAGCAGTACTTC.

V is TRBV11-3 and J is TRBJ2-3; TRBD2 is a possible D gene (5 bases). CDR3 size: 16 residues. V was trimmed by 0 bases and J by 4 bases, leaving 14 bases between them. Germline CDR1 SGHNT, CDR2 YENEEA. The CDR3 sequence: CASSLDDGIGPDTQYF. The CDR3 DNA reads as TGTGCCAGCAGCTTAGATGACGGGATTGGTCCAGATACGCAGTATTTT.

The CDR3 nucleotides are TGTGCCAGTAGTATAGCCGGACAGATAATTTACGAGCAGTACTTC. Translating it yields CASSIAGQIIYEQYF. V and J are TRBV19 and TRBJ2-7, with a tentative D call TRBD1 (6 bases). Trimming shortened V by 1 base and J by 4 bases, and 14 bases separated the two germline ends. CDR1 is LNHDA, CDR2 SQIVND, per germline (reference sequence). The CDR3 contains 15 residues.

CDR3 in amino acids: CASSPRLSQNTEAFF. CDR3 nucleotides: TGTGCCAGCTCACCCCGACTATCACAGAACACTGAAGCTTTCTTT. The chain carries TRBV18 and TRBJ1-1; no clear D gene. Per the germline V gene, CDR1 is KGHSH and CDR2 is LQKENI. The CDR3 consists of 15 residues. The V end lost 3 bases, the J end lost 1 base, and 12 bases lay between the germline ends. The full variable domain, with the rest looked up from reference TRBV18 and TRBJ1-1, is NAGVMQNPRHLVRRRGQEARLRCSPMKGHSHVYWYRQLPEEGLKFMVYLQKENIIDESGMPKERFSAEFPKEGPSILRIQQVVRGDSAAYFCASSPRLSQNTEAFFGQGTRLTVV.

The gene calls are TRBV4-1 and TRBJ2-5; 12 bases are a match to TRBD1. The CDR3 has 16 amino acids. V trimming: 2 bases; J trimming: 4 bases; junction bases outside the gene matches: 5. The germline CDR1 and CDR2 sequences are MGHRA and YSYEKL. CDR3 nucleotide sequence: TGCGCCAGCAGCCAACCGGGACAGGGGGCGAGAGAGACCCAGTACTTC. Translated: CASSQPGQGARETQYF.

The V and J genes are TRBV3-1 (or the pseudogene TRBV3-2) and TRBJ1-2; D is unclear. The germline V gene encodes CDR1 LGHDT and CDR2 YNNKEL (reference sequence). The CDR3 totals 15 residues. V dropped 0 bases and J dropped 4 bases, with 12 bases sitting between them. CDR3 nucleotides: TGTGCCAGCAGCCAAGATAGCGCGATAGGCTATGGCTACACCTTC. This translates into CASSQDSAIGYGYTF.